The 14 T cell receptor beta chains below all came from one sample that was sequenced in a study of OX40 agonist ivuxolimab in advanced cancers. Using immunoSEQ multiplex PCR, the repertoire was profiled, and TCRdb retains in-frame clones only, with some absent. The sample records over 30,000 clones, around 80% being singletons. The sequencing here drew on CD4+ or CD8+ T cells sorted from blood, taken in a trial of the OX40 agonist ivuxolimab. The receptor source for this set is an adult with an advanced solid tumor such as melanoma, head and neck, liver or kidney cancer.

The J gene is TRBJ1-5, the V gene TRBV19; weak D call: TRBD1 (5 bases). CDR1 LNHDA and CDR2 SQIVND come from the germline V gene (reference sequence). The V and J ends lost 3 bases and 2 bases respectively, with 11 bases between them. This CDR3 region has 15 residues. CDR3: CASSMGRSRNQPQHF. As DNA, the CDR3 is TGTGCCAGTAGTATGGGGCGGTCCCGCAATCAGCCCCAGCATTTT. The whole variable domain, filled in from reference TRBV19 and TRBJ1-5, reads DGGITQSPKYLFRKEGQNVTLSCEQNLNHDAMYWYRQDPGQGLRLIYYSQIVNDFQKGDIAEGYSVSREKKESFPLTVTSAQKNPTAFYLCASSMGRSRNQPQHFGDGTRLSIL.

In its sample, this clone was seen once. CDR3 residues: CASSLDGQGGLGQFF. The CDR3 nucleotides are TGCGCCAGCAGCTTGGATGGACAGGGTGGGTTGGGGCAGTTCTTC. The chain is built from TRBV5-1 and TRBJ2-1, with 8 bases that match TRBD1. In germline, CDR1 is SGHRS, CDR2 YFSETQ. V shed 0 bases and J 12 bases; nucleotides not matched to a gene: 11. This CDR3 is built from 15 residues.

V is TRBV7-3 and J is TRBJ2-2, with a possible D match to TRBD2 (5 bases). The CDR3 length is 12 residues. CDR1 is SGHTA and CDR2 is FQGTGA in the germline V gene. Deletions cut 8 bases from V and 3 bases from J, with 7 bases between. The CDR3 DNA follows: TGTGCCAGCCTGGGAGACACCGGGGAGCTGTTTTTT. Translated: CASLGDTGELFF.

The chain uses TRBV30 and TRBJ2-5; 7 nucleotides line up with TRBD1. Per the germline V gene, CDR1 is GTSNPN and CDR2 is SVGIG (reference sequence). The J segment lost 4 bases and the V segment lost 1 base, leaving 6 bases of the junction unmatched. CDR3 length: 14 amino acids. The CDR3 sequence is CAWSGGGQTETQYF. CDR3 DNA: TGTGCCTGGAGTGGAGGGGGCCAAACAGAGACCCAGTACTTC.

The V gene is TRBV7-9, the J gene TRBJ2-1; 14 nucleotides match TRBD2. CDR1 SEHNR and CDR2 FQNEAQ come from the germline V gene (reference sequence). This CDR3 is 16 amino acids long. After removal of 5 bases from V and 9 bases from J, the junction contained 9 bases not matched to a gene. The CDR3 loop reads CASSREGLAGEREQFF. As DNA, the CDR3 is TGTGCCAGCAGCAGAGAGGGACTAGCGGGAGAGCGTGAGCAGTTCTTC.

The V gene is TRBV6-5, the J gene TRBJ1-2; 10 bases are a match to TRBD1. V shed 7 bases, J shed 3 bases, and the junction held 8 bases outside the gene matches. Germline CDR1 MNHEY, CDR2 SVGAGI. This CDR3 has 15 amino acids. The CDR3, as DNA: TGTGCCAGCAAGGGGACAGGGGTTGATTACTATGGCTACACCTTC. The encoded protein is CASKGTGVDYYGYTF.

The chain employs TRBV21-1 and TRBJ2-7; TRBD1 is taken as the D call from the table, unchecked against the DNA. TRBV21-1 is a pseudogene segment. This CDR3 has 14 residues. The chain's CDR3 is CASDPPRDSAEQYF. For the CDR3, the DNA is TGTGCCAGCGACCCTCCCCGGGACAGTGCCGAGCAGTACTTC.

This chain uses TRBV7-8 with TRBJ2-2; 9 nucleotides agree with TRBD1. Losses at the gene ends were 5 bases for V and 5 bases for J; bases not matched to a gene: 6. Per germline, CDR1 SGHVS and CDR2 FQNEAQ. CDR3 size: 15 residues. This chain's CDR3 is CASSQSGQGTGELFF. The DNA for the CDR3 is TGTGCCAGCAGCCAAAGCGGACAGGGGACCGGGGAGCTGTTTTTT.

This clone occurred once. CDR3: CATSRDLGGIGEQYF. CDR3 in DNA: TGTGCCACCAGCAGAGATCTGGGGGGAATAGGTGAGCAGTACTTC. The chain is built from TRBV15 and TRBJ2-7; the D gene is possibly TRBD2 (6 bases). The CDR3 spans 15 residues. CDR1 is LNHNV and CDR2 is YYDKDF in the germline V gene (reference sequence). Trimming removed 0 bases from V and 7 bases from J, with 16 bases in between.

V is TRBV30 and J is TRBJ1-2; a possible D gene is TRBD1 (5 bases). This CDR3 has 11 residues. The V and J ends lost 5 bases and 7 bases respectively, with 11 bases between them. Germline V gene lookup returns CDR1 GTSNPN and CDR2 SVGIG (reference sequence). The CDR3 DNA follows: TGTGCCTGGGGGACCGTCGGTGGCTACACCTTC. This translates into CAWGTVGGYTF.

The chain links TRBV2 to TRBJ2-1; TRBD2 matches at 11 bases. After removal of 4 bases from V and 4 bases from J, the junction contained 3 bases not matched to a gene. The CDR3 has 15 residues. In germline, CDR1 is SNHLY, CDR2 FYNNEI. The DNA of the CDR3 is TGTGCCAGCAGTGCCGGGACTAGCGGATACAATGAGCAGTTCTTC. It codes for CASSAGTSGYNEQFF.

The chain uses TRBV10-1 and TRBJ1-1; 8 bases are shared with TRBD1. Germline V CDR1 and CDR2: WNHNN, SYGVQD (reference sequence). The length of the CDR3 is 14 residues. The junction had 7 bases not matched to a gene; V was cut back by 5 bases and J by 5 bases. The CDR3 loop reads CASSTGTGSTEAFF. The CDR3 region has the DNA TGCGCCAGCAGTACCGGGACAGGCTCGACTGAAGCTTTCTTT.

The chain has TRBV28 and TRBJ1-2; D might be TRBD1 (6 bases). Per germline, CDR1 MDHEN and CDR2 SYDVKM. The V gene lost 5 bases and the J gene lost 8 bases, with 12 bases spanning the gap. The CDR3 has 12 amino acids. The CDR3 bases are TGTGCCAGCAGTGTCCAGGGGAGCGGCTACACCTTC. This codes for CASSVQGSGYTF.

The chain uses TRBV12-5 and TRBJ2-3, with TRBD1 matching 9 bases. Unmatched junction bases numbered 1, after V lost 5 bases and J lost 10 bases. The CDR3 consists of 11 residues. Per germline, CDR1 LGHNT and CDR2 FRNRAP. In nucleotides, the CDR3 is TGTGCTAGTGGTGGACAGGGGTCGCAGTATTTT. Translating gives CASGGQGSQYF.